Listed here are 20 T cell receptor beta chains from one sample, sequenced in a study of shared clonotypes between healthy human individuals. TCRdb's copy holds only in-frame clones and misses some; the assay was immunoSEQ multiplex PCR. The sample records fewer than 3 million clones, roughly 90% being singletons. The sample consisted of naive CD4+ T cells from PBMCs. Specified subset: CD45RA+ positively selected. All receptors derive from a man younger than 30 in good health. Some clones in this sample may be carry-over from other donors' samples.

The chain joins TRBV7-8 to TRBJ2-7; D gene uncertain. V lost 5 bases and J 0 bases, leaving 17 bases between the germline ends. Germline V gives CDR1 SGHVS, CDR2 FQNEAQ. This CDR3 region has 16 residues. In DNA form, the CDR3 reads TGTGCCAGCAGCCCAGATCTGGGCCTCTCCTCCTACGAGCAGTACTTC. This translates into CASSPDLGLSSYEQYF. The full variable domain, its missing parts supplied by reference TRBV7-8 and TRBJ2-7, is GAGVSQSPRYKVAKRGQDVALRCDPISGHVSLFWYQQALGQGPEFLTYFQNEAQLDKSGLPSDRFFAERPEGSVSTLKIQRTQQEDSAVYLCASSPDLGLSSYEQYFGPGTRLTVT.

V is TRBV6-5 and J is TRBJ2-7; D is tentatively TRBD1 or TRBD2 (5 bases each). Trimming cost V 2 bases and J 0 bases, with 14 bases left between them. The CDR3 loop spans 16 amino acids. Germline V CDR1 and CDR2: MNHEY, SVGAGI. CDR3 sequence: CASSYRGRSSSYEQYF. DNA of the CDR3: TGTGCCAGCAGTTACCGGGGCAGATCAAGCTCCTACGAGCAGTACTTC.

This clone appeared once. The V gene is TRBV10-3, the J gene TRBJ2-3; maybe TRBD2 (5 bases). The CDR3 extends over 20 amino acids. With 6 bases removed from V and 0 bases from J, the gap between germline ends came to 28 bases. Germline CDR1 ENHRY, CDR2 SYGVKD. The CDR3 loop reads CAIRGSKDYGVTSSTDTQYF. The CDR3, as DNA: TGTGCCATCAGGGGTTCGAAAGACTATGGGGTAACCTCTAGCACAGATACGCAGTATTTT.

The V and J genes are TRBV6-5 and TRBJ2-7, with 7 bases aligning to TRBD2. The germline V gene encodes CDR1 MNHEY and CDR2 SVGAGI. Trimming cost V 6 bases and J 6 bases; bases outside gene matches: 11. The CDR3 runs 14 residues. CDR3 loop: CASSLRAGVPEQYF. The CDR3 DNA sequence: TGTGCCAGCAGCCTCCGGGCGGGAGTCCCCGAGCAGTACTTC.

The V call is TRBV6-1, the J call TRBJ2-3; D is ambiguous. Trimming stripped 7 bases from V and 5 bases from J, with 13 bases between. Germline CDR1 reads MNHNS; CDR2 reads SASEGT. CDR3 length: 13 amino acids. CDR3 DNA sequence: TGTGCCAGCACCCTGACCCCTCGAGATACGCAGTATTTT. Translation gives CASTLTPRDTQYF.

The chain uses TRBV10-1 and TRBJ2-7, with D possibly being TRBD2 (6 bases). Trimming left V 6 bases short and J 6 bases short, with 21 bases between. CDR1 and CDR2 from the germline V gene are WNHNN and SYGVQD (reference sequence). The CDR3 loop spans 15 amino acids. The chain's CDR3 is CASSLGAGTAGEQYF. In nucleotides, the CDR3 is TGCGCCAGCAGCCTAGGGGCGGGGACCGCCGGCGAGCAGTACTTC.

This sequence joins TRBV7-2 and TRBJ2-2; 9 nucleotides align to TRBD2. CDR3 length: 16 residues. CDR1 SGHTA and CDR2 FQGNSA come from the germline V gene. Losses at the gene ends were 5 bases for V and 5 bases for J; bases not matched to a gene: 9. CDR3 nucleotides: TGTGCCAGCAGCCTAAGGGCGGGAGGGCCAACCGGGGAGCTGTTTTTT. Translating it yields CASSLRAGGPTGELFF.

The chain employs TRBV7-8 and TRBJ1-1; no clear D gene. Germline CDR1 reads SGHVS; CDR2 reads FQNEAQ. The CDR3 is 15 residues long. V was cut by 4 bases and J by 0 bases, with 12 bases left in between. CDR3 DNA: TGTGCCAGCAGCTGGGGTCCCACTATGAACACTGAAGCTTTCTTT. This encodes CASSWGPTMNTEAFF. The entire variable domain, with the rest obtained from reference TRBV7-8 and TRBJ1-1, is as follows: GAGVSQSPRYKVAKRGQDVALRCDPISGHVSLFWYQQALGQGPEFLTYFQNEAQLDKSGLPSDRFFAERPEGSVSTLKIQRTQQEDSAVYLCASSWGPTMNTEAFFGQGTRLTVV.

The rearrangement links TRBV5-1 to TRBJ2-3; TRBD2 aligns across 13 bases. This CDR3 spans 17 amino acids. The germline V gene encodes CDR1 SGHRS and CDR2 YFSETQ. V shed 3 bases, J shed 0 bases, and the junction held 4 bases outside the gene matches. The CDR3 reads CASSWTSGRPSTDTQYF. The CDR3, as DNA: TGCGCCAGCAGCTGGACTAGCGGGAGACCCAGCACAGATACGCAGTATTTT.

The J gene is TRBJ1-1, the V gene TRBV9; unclear D gene. V shed 0 bases and J shed 6 bases, with 12 bases lying between them. The V gene's germline CDR1 is SGDLS and CDR2 YYNGEE. The CDR3 has 14 residues. CDR3 in amino acids: CASSVAGDFSEAFF. CDR3 bases: TGTGCCAGCAGCGTAGCTGGAGACTTCTCTGAAGCTTTCTTT. The full variable domain, with the rest looked up from reference TRBV9 and TRBJ1-1, is DSGVTQTPKHLITATGQRVTLRCSPRSGDLSVYWYQQSLDQGLQFLIQYYNGEERAKGNILERFSAQQFPDLHSELNLSSLELGDSALYFCASSVAGDFSEAFFGQGTRLTVV.

The gene calls are TRBV7-2 and TRBJ2-5, with 11 bases that match TRBD2. The length of the CDR3 is 19 residues. Germline V gene lookup returns CDR1 SGHTA and CDR2 FQGNSA. V was pared by 4 bases and J by 1 base, with 14 bases of the junction left unmatched. The CDR3 here is CASSSPGLADRKVQETQYF. In DNA form, the CDR3 reads TGTGCCAGCAGCTCACCGGGACTAGCGGACCGTAAGGTCCAAGAGACCCAGTACTTC.

The J gene is TRBJ2-2, the V gene TRBV5-1; no clear D gene. Germline CDR1 is SGHRS and CDR2 is YFSETQ. The CDR3 runs 14 residues. V lost 0 bases and J lost 7, with 10 bases in between. The CDR3 here is CASSLEAPHGELFF. CDR3 DNA sequence: TGCGCCAGCAGCTTGGAGGCGCCCCACGGGGAGCTGTTTTTT.

This chain connects TRBV4-1 to TRBJ1-3; a weak D match, TRBD1 (6 bases). V was shortened by 4 bases and J by 1 base, with 11 bases between the two germline ends. CDR3 size: 15 residues. Germline V gene lookup returns CDR1 MGHRA and CDR2 YSYEKL. DNA of the CDR3: TGCGCCAGCAGCCGACAGGTGAGATCTGGAAACACCATATATTTT. This gives the protein CASSRQVRSGNTIYF.

The genes are TRBV6-5 and TRBJ1-6; the match to TRBD1 covers 10 bases. V was pared by 6 bases and J by 8 bases, with 7 bases of the junction left unmatched. This CDR3 is built from 15 residues. Germline-derived CDR1 and CDR2 are MNHEY and SVGAGI. CDR3 in amino acids: CASRRQGAGDSPLHF. CDR3 sequence (DNA): TGTGCCAGCAGACGACAGGGGGCGGGGGATTCACCCCTCCACTTT.

This clone has a single count. The rearrangement joins TRBV28 to TRBJ2-1; 7 bases agree with TRBD1. J gave up 7 bases and V 6 bases, and 15 bases lay outside the gene matches. CDR3 length: 16 residues. Per the germline V gene, CDR1 is MDHEN and CDR2 is SYDVKM. CDR3 sequence reads: CASSLLVGTAGNEQFF. The CDR3 region has the DNA TGTGCCAGCAGCTTACTTGTTGGGACAGCTGGGAATGAGCAGTTCTTC.

V and J are TRBV30 and TRBJ1-1; D unresolved. Between the trimmed V and J ends, which lost 0 bases and 8 bases, there was a span of 7 bases. From germline, CDR1 is GTSNPN and CDR2 SVGIG (reference sequence). CDR3 length: 11 amino acids. CDR3 sequence (DNA): TGTGCCTGGAGTGTACGGCTGGAAGCTTTCTTT. Protein: CAWSVRLEAFF.

This sequence joins TRBV2 and TRBJ2-1; unclear D gene. Germline V CDR1 and CDR2: SNHLY, FYNNEI. V lost 2 bases, J lost 7 bases, and 12 bases lay in between. The CDR3 totals 14 residues. CDR3 in amino acids: CASSESSLMNEQFF. CDR3 bases: TGTGCCAGCAGTGAATCCAGTTTGATGAATGAGCAGTTCTTC.

J is TRBJ2-2 and V is TRBV10-1, with 9 positions matching TRBD1. The length of the CDR3 is 16 residues. Germline V lookup: CDR1 WNHNN, CDR2 SYGVQD (reference sequence). Germline trimming cut 2 bases from V and 11 bases from J; bases unmatched to any gene: 12. The CDR3 sequence is CASSETRDREVAELFF. CDR3 nucleotide sequence: TGCGCCAGCAGTGAGACCCGGGACAGGGAGGTGGCTGAGCTGTTTTTT.

The rearrangement links TRBV7-8 to TRBJ2-1; D might be TRBD2 (5 bases). Germline V gene data show CDR1 as SGHVS and CDR2 as FQNEAQ. This CDR3 comprises 13 residues. CDR3 loop: CATTSGTYNEQFF. The DNA for the CDR3 is TGTGCAACTACGAGCGGTACTTACAATGAGCAGTTCTTC.

The J gene is TRBJ2-7, the V gene TRBV27; TRBD2 might be the D (5 bases). V lost 5 bases and J 7 bases, leaving 18 bases between the germline ends. Germline V lookup: CDR1 MNHEY, CDR2 SMNVEV (reference sequence). The CDR3 totals 14 residues. The CDR3 DNA is TGTGCCAGCAGTCCACGGGGAGTACCTACGGAGCAGTACTTC. It codes for CASSPRGVPTEQYF.